These T cell receptor beta chains were read from a single sample in a study of cytomegalovirus exposure and HLA in healthy donors. Measured with immunoSEQ multiplex PCR; TCRdb has only the in-frame clones, and not every one. This sample yields 100,000 or so clones, of which around 76% are seen a single time; 9.5% to 13% belongs to the top ten. The material sequenced was PBMCs. These receptors were collected from a man aged 25 to 40 in good health and CMV-seropositive. Each CDR3 is given with its conserved first and last residue. A D gene is named only where the DNA matches it firmly. Size values are once, few and many counts, or a class for expanded clones, and some rows have none.

d_call,j_call,v_call,clone_size,cdr3_nt,cdr3_aa
TRBD2,TRBJ2-7,TRBV6-1,-,TGTGCCAGCGAAGGGGAGGGCAGCTACGAGCAGTACTTC,CASEGEGSYEQYF
TRBD1,TRBJ1-6,TRBV2,-,TGTGCCAGCAGTGCACAGGGGGCGCGTGATTCACCCCTCCACTTT,CASSAQGARDSPLHF
-,TRBJ1-5,TRBV6-1,many,TGTGCCAGCAGTGCGAAGGGGCAGGACAATCAGCCCCAGCATTTT,CASSAKGQDNQPQHF
TRBD2,TRBJ2-1,TRBV5-1,-,TGCGCCAGCATGCGCAGCGGCGGGGGTCATGAGCAGTTCTTC,CASMRSGGGHEQFF
-,TRBJ1-2,TRBV6-6,-,TGTGCCACATCATCGGGGAGAAACTATGGCTACACCTTC,CATSSGRNYGYTF
TRBD2,TRBJ2-5,TRBV2,-,TGTGCCGGCGGACAAGGGCGGGAACGGGGGGGGTCCGGGGCCCAGTACTTC,CAGGQGRERGGSGAQYF
-,TRBJ2-3,TRBV12-5,once,TGTGCTAGCCAAAAACTCGTCACTAGCACAGATACGCAGTATTTT,CASQKLVTSTDTQYF
TRBD1,TRBJ2-7,TRBV9,-,TGTGCCAGCAGCGTGACAGGGGGCCCCTACGAGCAGTACTTC,CASSVTGGPYEQYF
-,TRBJ2-4,TRBV9,-,TGTGCCAGCAGCGTAGGACCCCCAGCGGTAGCCAAAAACATTCAGTACTTC,CASSVGPPAVAKNIQYF
-,TRBJ2-7,TRBV30,-,TGTGCCTGGATAAACAGTGACCCACCCGAGCAGTACTTC,CAWINSDPPEQYF
TRBD1,TRBJ2-7,TRBV7-9,-,TGTTCCAGCAGCTTAGGCCAGGGGGCTTACTACGAGCAGTACTTC,CSSSLGQGAYYEQYF
TRBD2,TRBJ2-3,TRBV6-5,once,TGTGCCAGCAGTTACTCGATGGCTAGCGGGGGGAATACGCAGTATTTT,CASSYSMASGGNTQYF
-,TRBJ1-1,TRBV10-3,many,TGTGCCATCAGTCAGAACACTGAAGCTTTCTTT,CAISQNTEAFF
-,TRBJ2-7,TRBV7-9,-,TGTGCCAGCAGCTCCAGCGGATCCAGATCCTCCTACGAGCAGTACTTC,CASSSSGSRSSYEQYF
TRBD1,TRBJ1-6,TRBV12-5,-,TGTGCTAGTGGTTTGGAGAACAGGGGGGGGTTTTATAATTCACCCCTCCACTTT,CASGLENRGGFYNSPLHF
TRBD1,TRBJ2-1,TRBV7-9,-,TGTTCCAGCAGCGGGACAGGGGTACATAATGAGCAGTTCTTC,CSSSGTGVHNEQFF
-,TRBJ1-2,TRBV5-5,-,TGTGCCAGCAGCTTGGTGCCAGTTTCTGGCTACACCTTC,CASSLVPVSGYTF
TRBD2,TRBJ2-2,TRBV5-1,few,TGCGCCAGCAGCTTGGATATCCCTAGCGGGACCGGGGAGCTGTTTTTT,CASSLDIPSGTGELFF
-,TRBJ2-3,TRBV6-5,-,TGTGCCAGCAGTTACTCGCGAGTTAGCACAGATACGCAGTATTTT,CASSYSRVSTDTQYF
TRBD1,TRBJ1-4,TRBV19,-,TGTGCCAGCAGAGACGGGACAGGGGACGGGGAAAAACTGTTTTTT,CASRDGTGDGEKLFF
-,TRBJ1-1,TRBV2,few,TGTGCCAGCAGTGCCACCGGGGTGAACACTGAAGCTTTCTTT,CASSATGVNTEAFF
-,TRBJ1-5,TRBV6-1,-,TGTGCCAGCACCTCAAACGGGGTCCATCAGCCCCAGCATTTT,CASTSNGVHQPQHF
-,TRBJ2-1,TRBV25-1,-,TGTGCCAGCAGTGAATATAGCTTAACCAATGAGCAGTTCTTC,CASSEYSLTNEQFF
TRBD1,TRBJ2-7,TRBV9,once,TGTGCCAGCAGCGGAACACAGGGGGCTCGCGAGCAGTACTTC,CASSGTQGAREQYF
TRBD1,TRBJ2-2,TRBV5-4,-,TGTGCCAGCAGCGAGAAAAGAACAGGGACAGGGGATAGGGGGGAGCTGTTTTTT,CASSEKRTGTGDRGELFF
-,TRBJ2-4,TRBV23-1,-,TGCGCCAGCAGTCAATATGCGGCAGCCAAAAACATTCAGTACTTC,CASSQYAAAKNIQYF
-,TRBJ1-2,TRBV7-2,-,TGTGCCAGCAGCTTAGGGGGGGGTCTAGACTATGGCTACACCTTC,CASSLGGGLDYGYTF
-,TRBJ2-7,TRBV2,-,TGTGCCAGCAGTGAAGCAGTGATCGGGGGTCACTACGAGCAGTACTTC,CASSEAVIGGHYEQYF
-,TRBJ1-6,TRBV21-1,few,TGTGCCAGCAGCAAAGGCCGAGGATCCTATAATTCACCCCTCCACTTT,CASSKGRGSYNSPLHF
-,TRBJ2-7,TRBV10-3,-,TGTGCCATCATGGCAGGGTCCTACGAGCAGTACTTC,CAIMAGSYEQYF
-,TRBJ2-7,TRBV29-1,-,TGCAGCGTTGAAGGTTCAGGGCCCTACGAGCAGTACTTC,CSVEGSGPYEQYF
-,TRBJ1-2,TRBV4-2,-,TGTGCCAGCAGCCAAGGCAGGCAGAGGGAGATTTTTGGCTACACCTTC,CASSQGRQREIFGYTF
-,TRBJ1-4,TRBV18,-,TGTGCCAGCTCACCTCCTGCCGGGGGTAGCGGGAAACTGTTTTTT,CASSPPAGGSGKLFF
-,TRBJ1-5,TRBV5-8,many,TGTGCCAGCAGCTTAGTCTCGTACAGGGTGGGGAATAGCAATCAGCCCCAGCATTTT,CASSLVSYRVGNSNQPQHF
TRBD2,TRBJ2-5,TRBV2,-,TGTGCCAGCAGTGCCCACGGGGGGAGGCAAGAGACCCAGTACTTC,CASSAHGGRQETQYF
-,TRBJ2-7,TRBV7-9,-,TGTGCCAGCAGCTCCCTCCTAAATTTGGAGCAGTACTTC,CASSSLLNLEQYF
-,TRBJ2-7,TRBV7-6,-,TGTGCCAGCAGCTTAGACGTCTCCGCCAACGGCGAGCAGTACTTC,CASSLDVSANGEQYF
-,TRBJ2-5,TRBV21-1,-,TGTGCCAGCAGTTGCCCCCAGGGCCAAGAGACCCAGTACTTC,CASSCPQGQETQYF
TRBD2,TRBJ2-1,TRBV4-2,-,TGTGCCAGCAGCCTCCGGATAGCGGGGGGCAATGAGCAGTTCTTC,CASSLRIAGGNEQFF
TRBD1,TRBJ1-1,TRBV29-1,-,TGCAGCGTTGAAGGGGGACAGGGTTCGGCTGAAGCTTTCTTT,CSVEGGQGSAEAFF
TRBD1,TRBJ1-5,TRBV9,-,TGTGCCAGCAGCGGACAGGGTCAGCAGCCCCAGCATTTT,CASSGQGQQPQHF
-,TRBJ1-5,TRBV6-6,-,TGTGCCAGCAAGGACGCAGGGGTAGGTCAGCCCCAGCATTTT,CASKDAGVGQPQHF
-,TRBJ2-5,TRBV30,-,TGTGCCTGGAAAGGGGGTGGTTCTGAGACCCAGTACTTC,CAWKGGGSETQYF